One T cell receptor (beta chain) is described in this entry. Its antigen is undetermined. This sample is drawn from a study of cytomegalovirus exposure and HLA in healthy donors. Broader study findings: Altogether, 150 to 200 TCR beta chains were recorded as cytomegalovirus-associated. Using a false discovery rate of 0.05, a later analysis showed that 16,000 or so TCR beta sequences were associated with HLA alleles.

The trim removed 5 bases at V and 11 bases at J, leaving 3 bases unmatched. The CDR3 is made up of 10 amino acids. Germline loops: CDR1 DFQATT, CDR2 SNEGSKA (reference sequence). The primer mix had 60 Vbeta and 13 Jbeta primers. Data came from immunoSEQ multiplex PCR; TCRdb stores just in-frame clones and leaves some out. The sample comprises over 95,000 clones, 74% of which are singletons, and 2% to 2.5% rests with the top ten. Missing from this donor's record is the CMV serostatus. The genes are TRBV20-1 and TRBJ1-5; TRBD1 agrees at 7 bases. Sample: PBMCs. The TCR originated in a human donor in good health. The CDR3 nucleotides are TGCAGTGCTTTCGACAGGGCCCAGCATTTT. As protein: CSAFDRAQHF.